A single sample gave rise to the 16 T cell receptor beta chains below, sequenced in a study of cytomegalovirus exposure and HLA in healthy donors. PCR primers comprised 60 Vbeta and 13 Jbeta primers. Here immunoSEQ multiplex PCR was the method, and the copy in TCRdb shows in-frame clones only, minus some. This listing includes about 64,000 clones. Sequencing used PBMCs. The receptor set was obtained from a woman aged 18-29 years in good health and CMV-seronegative.

The gene calls are TRBV30 and TRBJ1-2, with D possibly TRBD1 on 6 matching bases. The CDR3 runs to 14 residues. Germline assignment: CDR1 GTSNPN and CDR2 SVGIG (reference sequence). Trimming took off 5 bases at V and 5 bases at J, with 18 bases between the two ends. For the CDR3, the DNA is TGTGCCTGGCACCCTATGGACAGACAATATGGCTACACCTTC. Protein product: CAWHPMDRQYGYTF.

This chain links TRBV7-8 with TRBJ1-2; D call uncertain. V lost 0 bases to trimming and J lost 6 bases, with 14 bases between them. The length of the CDR3 is 15 residues. Germline V gene lookup returns CDR1 SGHVS and CDR2 FQNEAQ. CDR3 nucleotides: TGTGCCAGCAGCTTAGCTCGGGGTATCGAGGATGGCTACACCTTC. This codes for CASSLARGIEDGYTF.

J is TRBJ2-6 and V is TRBV25-1; D possibly corresponds to TRBD2 (5 bases). The CDR3 contains 16 residues. Per germline, CDR1 MGHDK and CDR2 SYGVNS. The V end was cut by 3 bases, the J end by 0 bases, with 9 bases between. The CDR3 coding sequence is TGTGCCAGCAGTGAGGAGGAATACTCTGGGGCCAACGTCCTGACTTTC. It translates to CASSEEEYSGANVLTF.

J is TRBJ1-6 and V is TRBV18; TRBD1 is a possible D gene (5 bases). Trimming stripped 3 bases from V and 8 bases from J, with 14 bases between. This CDR3 has 15 amino acids. Germline CDR1 KGHSH, CDR2 LQKENI. The CDR3 reads CASSPPRGPDSPLHF. The CDR3 nucleotides are TGTGCCAGCTCACCTCCAAGGGGCCCCGATTCACCCCTCCACTTT.

The chain combines TRBV18 with TRBJ1-2; TRBD1 aligns across 9 bases. Germline V CDR1 and CDR2: KGHSH, LQKENI. The CDR3 spans 13 residues. Trimming removed 6 bases from V and 8 bases from J; junction bases left unmatched: 7. The CDR3 sequence: CASSLGQGQGYTF. CDR3 nucleotide sequence: TGTGCCAGCTCTCTCGGACAGGGGCAAGGCTACACCTTC.

This CDR3 is CASSLGRGNYEQYF. The DNA of the CDR3 is TGCGCCAGCAGCCTGGGACGGGGGAACTACGAGCAGTACTTC. The rearrangement links TRBV4-1 to TRBJ2-7, with a weak D call TRBD2 (6 bases). Per germline, CDR1 MGHRA and CDR2 YSYEKL. The CDR3 contains 14 residues. The germline V and J ends were trimmed by 4 bases and 3 bases, with 13 bases remaining between them.

V gene TRBV7-9 combines with J gene TRBJ1-2; possible D gene TRBD1, 5 bases. The V gene's germline CDR1 is SEHNR and CDR2 FQNEAQ (reference sequence). V was trimmed by 5 bases and J by 0 bases, leaving 13 bases between them. CDR3 length equals 15 residues. This CDR3 is CASSPRTSSNYGYTF. CDR3 sequence (DNA): TGTGCCAGCAGCCCCCGGACATCTTCTAACTATGGCTACACCTTC.

This chain uses TRBV30 with TRBJ2-3; 8 bases are shared with TRBD2. The V gene's germline CDR1 is GTSNPN and CDR2 SVGIG (reference sequence). This CDR3 is 15 amino acids long. Trimming cost V 6 bases and J 0 bases; bases outside gene matches: 8. The CDR3 DNA reads TGTGCCTGCCCCGTGGAGCGGGGGAGCACAGATACGCAGTATTTT. Its protein product is CACPVERGSTDTQYF.

The chain combines TRBV13 with TRBJ1-1; no firm D call. Per germline, CDR1 PRHDT and CDR2 FYEKMQ (reference sequence). The CDR3 covers 14 residues. Deletions cut 0 bases from V and 0 bases from J, with 5 bases between. CDR3 residues: CASSLGTVNTEAFF. CDR3 nucleotide sequence: TGTGCCAGCAGCTTAGGAACGGTGAACACTGAAGCTTTCTTT.

The CDR3 DNA reads as TGTGCCAGCAGTTGGGGACAGGGGACCGGGGAGCTGTTTTTT. The encoded protein is CASSWGQGTGELFF. The rearrangement uses TRBV6-5 and TRBJ2-2; 10 nucleotides agree with TRBD1. V lost 4 bases and J lost 5; bases outside the gene matches: 1. In germline, CDR1 is MNHEY, CDR2 SVGAGI. This CDR3 has 14 residues.

V and J are TRBV5-1 and TRBJ2-5; 9 bases fit TRBD2. The CDR3 sequence is 15 residues long. V lost 4 bases to trimming and J lost 2 bases; unmatched junction nucleotides: 6. Germline V CDR1 and CDR2: SGHRS, YFSETQ. The CDR3, as DNA: TGCGCCAGCAGCCGCGGGGGGGTCCCACAAGAGACCCAGTACTTC. It encodes CASSRGGVPQETQYF.

The chain uses TRBV6-1 and TRBJ1-1; 9 nucleotides match TRBD1. Per germline, CDR1 MNHNS and CDR2 SASEGT. J was trimmed by 5 bases and V by 6 bases; bases with no gene match: 10. The CDR3 is 15 amino acids. The CDR3 is CASSPIDRGRTEAFF. The CDR3 bases are TGTGCCAGCAGCCCAATTGACAGGGGGAGGACTGAAGCTTTCTTT.

This chain connects TRBV7-8 to TRBJ2-7; the D gene is possibly TRBD2 (6 bases). Germline V gene lookup returns CDR1 SGHVS and CDR2 FQNEAQ. V lost 1 base and J lost 1, with 11 bases in between. The length of the CDR3 is 15 residues. For the CDR3, the DNA is TGTGCCAGCAGCTTAGACGGACGGGAGTCCTACGAGCAGTACTTC. Its translation: CASSLDGRESYEQYF. Full variable domain (rest looked up from reference TRBV7-8 and TRBJ2-7): GAGVSQSPRYKVAKRGQDVALRCDPISGHVSLFWYQQALGQGPEFLTYFQNEAQLDKSGLPSDRFFAERPEGSVSTLKIQRTQQEDSAVYLCASSLDGRESYEQYFGPGTRLTVT.

The CDR3 protein is CASSPLAGVIYEQYF. The CDR3 coding sequence is TGTGCCAGCAGTCCACTAGCGGGAGTGATATACGAGCAGTACTTC. The rearrangement joins TRBV28 to TRBJ2-7; TRBD2 matches 11 bases. V shed 5 bases, J shed 4 bases, and the junction held 7 bases outside the gene matches. The CDR3 is 15 amino acids. Germline V CDR1 and CDR2: MDHEN, SYDVKM. Combining the CDR3 with reference TRBV28 and TRBJ2-7 gives the whole variable domain DVKVTQSSRYLVKRTGEKVFLECVQDMDHENMFWYRQDPGLGLRLIYFSYDVKMKEKGDIPEGYSVSREKKERFSLILESASTNQTSMYLCASSPLAGVIYEQYFGPGTRLTVT.

The chain joins TRBV12-5 to TRBJ2-5; D possibly corresponds to TRBD2 (6 bases). The germline CDR1 and CDR2 sequences are LGHNT and FRNRAP. Trimming shortened V by 0 bases and J by 3 bases, and 17 bases separated the two germline ends. The CDR3 runs to 17 residues. The CDR3 protein is CASGLVVTGGGEETQYF. The CDR3 bases are TGTGCTAGTGGTTTGGTAGTAACGGGTGGAGGGGAAGAGACCCAGTACTTC.

The chain combines TRBV2 with TRBJ1-5; TRBD1 aligns across 11 bases. The CDR3 runs to 15 residues. With V trimmed by 5 bases and J by 5 bases, 5 bases remained unmatched. CDR1 SNHLY and CDR2 FYNNEI come from the germline V gene. The CDR3 DNA is TGTGCCAGCAGTTTGGACAGGGGGCGCGATCAGCCCCAGCATTTT. Protein sequence: CASSLDRGRDQPQHF.